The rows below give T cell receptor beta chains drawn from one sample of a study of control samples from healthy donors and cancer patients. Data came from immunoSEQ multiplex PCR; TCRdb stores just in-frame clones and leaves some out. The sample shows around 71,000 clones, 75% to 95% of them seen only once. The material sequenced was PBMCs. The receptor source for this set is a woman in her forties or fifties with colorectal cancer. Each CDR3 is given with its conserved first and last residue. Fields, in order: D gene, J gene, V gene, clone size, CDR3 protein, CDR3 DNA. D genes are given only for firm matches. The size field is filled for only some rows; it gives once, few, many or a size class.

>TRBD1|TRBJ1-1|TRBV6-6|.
CASSPTGETEAFF
TGTGCCAGCAGCCCTACAGGGGAAACTGAAGCTTTCTTT
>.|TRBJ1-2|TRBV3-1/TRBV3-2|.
CASSQLSRNYGYTF
TGTGCCAGCAGCCAGTTATCCAGGAACTATGGCTACACCTTC
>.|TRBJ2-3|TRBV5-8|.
CASSLVRDTYPDTQYF
TGTGCCAGCAGCTTGGTACGGGACACTTACCCAGATACGCAGTATTTT
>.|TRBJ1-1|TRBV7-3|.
CASSLSRNTEAFF
TGTGCCAGCAGCTTAAGTCGGAACACTGAAGCTTTCTTT
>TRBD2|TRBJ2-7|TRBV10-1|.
CASSAGFYEQYF
TGCGCCAGCTCAGCGGGATTTTACGAGCAGTACTTC
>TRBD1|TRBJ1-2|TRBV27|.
CASSLPPPGQNLANYGYTF
TGTGCCAGCAGTTTACCCCCCCCGGGACAGAACTTAGCTAACTATGGCTACACCTTC
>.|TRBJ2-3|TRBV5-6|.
CASSGQALLPADTQYF
TGTGCCAGCAGCGGTCAGGCGCTGCTACCAGCGGATACGCAGTATTTT
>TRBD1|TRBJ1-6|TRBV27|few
CASSWDRLRGSPLHF
TGTGCCAGCAGTTGGGACAGACTTCGGGGTTCACCCCTCCACTTT
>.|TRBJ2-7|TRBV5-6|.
CASSLSLRDPSYEQYF
TGTGCCAGCAGCTTGAGTCTGAGGGACCCTTCCTACGAGCAGTACTTC
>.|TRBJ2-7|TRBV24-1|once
CATSDPRDSSYEQYF
TGTGCCACCAGTGACCCGCGGGACAGCTCCTACGAGCAGTACTTC
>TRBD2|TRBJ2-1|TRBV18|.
CASSPSSGASSYNEQFF
TGTGCCAGCTCACCATCTAGCGGGGCCAGCTCCTACAATGAGCAGTTCTTC
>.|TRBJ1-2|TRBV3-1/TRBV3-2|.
CASSQLGLYGYTF
TGTGCCAGCAGCCAATTAGGACTCTATGGCTACACCTTC
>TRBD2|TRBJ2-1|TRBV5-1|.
CASSFGGLINEQFF
TGCGCCAGCAGCTTCGGGGGGTTGATCAATGAGCAGTTCTTC
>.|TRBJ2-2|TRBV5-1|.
CASSLTGLGTGELFF
TGCGCCAGCAGCTTAACAGGATTGGGCACCGGGGAGCTGTTTTTT
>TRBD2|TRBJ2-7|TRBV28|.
CASSFSAGGLPEQYF
TGTGCCAGCAGTTTTTCGGCGGGAGGGCTCCCCGAGCAGTACTTC
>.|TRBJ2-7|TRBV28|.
CASSLFQRTYEQYF
TGTGCCAGCAGTTTATTTCAGCGGACCTACGAGCAGTACTTC
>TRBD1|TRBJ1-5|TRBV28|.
CASSKGQGNQPQHF
TGTGCCAGCAGTAAAGGACAGGGAAATCAGCCCCAGCATTTT